Following are 15 T cell receptor beta chains from one sample sequenced in a study of blood T cell repertoires in COVID-19. Using immunoSEQ multiplex PCR, the repertoire was profiled, and TCRdb retains in-frame clones only, with some absent. The table has about 250,000 clones, about 91% seen once. The sequenced sample consisted of peripheral blood. The receptors were gathered from a woman in her 30s with COVID-19, enrolled during active disease.

The chain employs TRBV12-5 and TRBJ2-1; the match to TRBD2 covers 11 bases. The CDR3 sequence is 18 residues long. Looked up from germline, CDR1 is LGHNT and CDR2 is FRNRAP. V shed 1 base and J 0 bases; nucleotides not matched to a gene: 5. CDR3 sequence: CASGLGLAGFSSYNEQFF. CDR3 DNA: TGTGCTAGTGGTTTGGGACTAGCGGGGTTTTCCTCCTACAATGAGCAGTTCTTC.

This chain uses TRBV29-1 with TRBJ1-1; no clear D. CDR3 length: 10 residues. Germline V gene data show CDR1 as SQVTM and CDR2 as ANQGSEA. V was pared by 7 bases and J by 7 bases, with 10 bases between. DNA for the CDR3: TGCAGCGCCACAGAGAATGAAGCTTTCTTT. Translating gives CSATENEAFF.

The V call is TRBV19, the J call TRBJ1-5; 9 nucleotides match TRBD1. CDR3 size: 16 residues. V lost 2 bases to trimming and J lost 5 bases; unmatched junction nucleotides: 7. The germline CDR1 and CDR2 sequences are LNHDA and SQIVND (reference sequence). The CDR3 nucleotides are TGTGCCAGTAGTATAAGGGGGACAGGGTCGGATCAGCCCCAGCATTTT. Amino acids: CASSIRGTGSDQPQHF.

This chain connects TRBV7-2 to TRBJ1-5; 7 bases fit TRBD1. This CDR3 region has 12 residues. Losses at the gene ends were 5 bases for V and 11 bases for J; bases not matched to a gene: 6. Germline V lookup: CDR1 SGHTA, CDR2 FQGNSA. CDR3 nucleotides: TGTGCCAGCAGCCTCAACAGGGGAGCCCAGCATTTT. It codes for CASSLNRGAQHF.

This clone occurred a few times. The rearrangement uses TRBV10-3 and TRBJ2-2; the D gene is possibly TRBD1 (6 bases). V lost 4 bases and J 0 bases, leaving 12 bases between the germline ends. CDR1 and CDR2 (germline): ENHRY, SYGVKD. CDR3 size: 16 residues. CDR3 amino acids: CAISGRTATNTGELFF. As DNA, the CDR3 is TGTGCCATCAGTGGTCGGACAGCGACGAACACCGGGGAGCTGTTTTTT.

V and J are TRBV6-2 or TRBV6-3 and TRBJ1-5, with a possible D match to TRBD1 (6 bases). The CDR3 extends over 13 amino acids. Trimming shortened V by 5 bases and J by 3 bases, and 8 bases separated the two germline ends. Germline V gives CDR1 MNHEY, CDR2 SVGEGT. The CDR3 DNA reads TGTGCCAGCAGTCGACAGGCCAATCAGCCCCAGCATTTT. It codes for CASSRQANQPQHF.

This clone came up a few times. The chain employs TRBV28 and TRBJ2-2; TRBD2 matches at 7 bases. J lost 4 bases, V lost 6 bases, and 5 bases had no gene match. CDR1 is MDHEN, CDR2 SYDVKM, per germline. This CDR3 contains 14 residues. The CDR3 region has the DNA TGTGCCAGCAGCCACGGGGGGTTCACCGGGGAGCTGTTTTTT. It translates to CASSHGGFTGELFF.

V is TRBV21-1 and J is TRBJ2-5; the DNA was not compared with TRBD1, the D call given in the table. TRBV21-1 counts as a pseudogene. The length of the CDR3 is 17 residues. CDR3 in amino acids: CASSKGGYQQGWETQYF. The CDR3 nucleotides are TGTGCCAGCAGCAAAGGAGGGTACCAACAGGGGTGGGAGACCCAGTACTTC.

The chain is built from TRBV30 and TRBJ1-1; a weak D match, TRBD1 (5 bases). This CDR3 has 16 residues. V shed 4 bases and J shed 0 bases, with 18 bases lying between them. Per germline, CDR1 GTSNPN and CDR2 SVGIG (reference sequence). In DNA, the CDR3 is TGTGCCTGGATACGCAGGGAAAAAGAAATGAACACTGAAGCTTTCTTT. It translates to CAWIRREKEMNTEAFF.

The gene calls are TRBV7-8 and TRBJ2-7; 7 bases map to TRBD1. Germline values: CDR1 SGHVS, CDR2 FQNEAQ. The CDR3 is 13 amino acids. The ends lost 5 bases at V and 3 bases at J; junction bases unmatched: 4. The CDR3 sequence: CASSRDRDYEQYV. CDR3 in DNA: TGTGCCAGCAGCCGAGACAGGGACTACGAGCAGTACGTC.

The chain has TRBV29-1 and TRBJ2-3; D ambiguous. Germline CDR1 reads SQVTM; CDR2 reads ANQGSEA. Trimming shortened V by 7 bases and J by 2 bases, and 10 bases separated the two germline ends. The length of the CDR3 is 12 residues. The CDR3 loop reads CSARGNTDTQYF. The CDR3 nucleotides read TGCAGCGCCCGCGGAAACACAGATACGCAGTATTTT.

The count of this clone is one. The chain employs TRBV6-5 and TRBJ1-4; D ambiguous. Trimming stripped 4 bases from V and 2 bases from J, with 11 bases between. The CDR3 runs to 15 residues. Germline lookup yields CDR1 MNHEY and CDR2 SVGAGI. CDR3 nucleotide sequence: TGTGCCAGCAGTTCCCACCTGGAGACTAATGAAAAACTGTTTTTT. Translation: CASSSHLETNEKLFF.

CDR3 DNA: TGTGCCAGCAGGGGGCCGGCGGGAGGGCACGAGACCCAGTACTTC. Its translation is CASRGPAGGHETQYF. The genes are TRBV25-1 and TRBJ2-5; the match to TRBD2 covers 9 bases. This CDR3 spans 15 amino acids. Germline V lookup: CDR1 MGHDK, CDR2 SYGVNS. J was trimmed by 5 bases and V by 6 bases; bases with no gene match: 10. Together with reference TRBV25-1 and TRBJ2-5, the CDR3 gives the full variable domain: EADIYQTPRYLVIGTGKKITLECSQTMGHDKMYWYQQDPGMELHLIHYSYGVNSTEKGDLSSESTVSRIRTEHFPLTLESARPSHTSQYLCASRGPAGGHETQYFGPGTRLLVL.

DNA for the CDR3: TGTGCCAGCAGCCAAGATCTCGTAGGGACAGGGACTAATCAGCCCCAGCATTTT. Protein product: CASSQDLVGTGTNQPQHF. The V call is TRBV3-1 (or the pseudogene TRBV3-2), the J call TRBJ1-5; 9 bases fit TRBD1. The V gene end was trimmed by 0 bases and the J gene end by 4 bases; junction bases not matched to a gene: 10. The CDR3 runs 18 residues. Germline V gene data show CDR1 as LGHDT and CDR2 as YNNKEL (reference sequence).

The rearrangement joins TRBV6-1 to TRBJ1-1; D ambiguous. The V and J ends lost 2 bases and 0 bases respectively, with 4 bases between them. CDR3 length: 13 residues. Germline V gene sequence: CDR1 MNHNS, CDR2 SASEGT. The DNA for the CDR3 is TGTGCCAGCAGTGAAACTTTGAACACTGAAGCTTTCTTT. Protein sequence: CASSETLNTEAFF.